These 27 T cell receptor beta chains were all obtained from the same sample, sequenced in a study of molecular identifiers for immune sequencing clone quantification. TCRdb independently ran MiXCR on the PCR reads; one entry per CDR3 protein. Of about 510,000 distinct CDR3 sequences detected, about 21% appear once; the ten largest clones hold about 0.78%. Sequences were obtained from naive CD8+ T cells from blood, with Jurkat cell RNA spiked in. Subset reported: FACS-sorted CD8+CD4-CCR7+CD45RA+ naive T cells. The receptors were gathered from a human donor in good health. Some libraries in this study had Jurkat cell RNA spiked in.

About this clonotype itself: A much larger clone is a single base away; this may be a read error. The chain is built from TRBV4-2 and TRBJ2-3; D uncertain. The germline V gene has CDR1 LGHNA and CDR2 YNFKEQ. The CDR3 sequence is 15 residues long. Trimming left V 0 bases short and J 7 bases short, with 14 bases between. Here the CDR3 reads CASSQDVRLGNTQYF. CDR3 nucleotide sequence: TGTGCCAGCAGCCAAGATGTTCGACTGGGGAATACGCAGTATTTT.

The sample holds many counts of this clonotype. This rearrangement joins TRBV7-9 to TRBJ1-1; TRBD1 matches at 7 bases. CDR3 length equals 16 residues. Trimming cost V 5 bases and J 2 bases; bases outside gene matches: 11. Germline CDR1 reads SEHNR; CDR2 reads FQNEAQ (reference sequence). CDR3 sequence reads: CASSVARDSRNTEAFF. The DNA of the CDR3 is TGTGCCAGCAGCGTGGCTAGGGACAGCCGTAACACTGAAGCTTTCTTT.

The rearrangement uses TRBV25-1 and TRBJ2-5; a possible D gene is TRBD2 (6 bases). The germline V gene encodes CDR1 MGHDK and CDR2 SYGVNS. Trimming took off 5 bases at V and 0 bases at J, with 16 bases between the two ends. This CDR3 has 16 residues. CDR3 region: CASSRTGLLYQETQYF. The CDR3 DNA reads TGTGCCAGCAGTCGCACGGGACTCTTGTACCAAGAGACCCAGTACTTC.

The sample holds a few counts of this clonotype. The rearrangement joins TRBV27 to TRBJ1-2; weak D call: TRBD1 (6 bases). The CDR3 has 13 amino acids. Trimming shortened V by 2 bases and J by 4 bases, and 8 bases separated the two germline ends. CDR1 MNHEY and CDR2 SMNVEV come from the germline V gene (reference sequence). The CDR3 nucleotides read TGTGCCAGCAGTTTAAAACAGGGCTATGGCTACACCTTC. This sequence encodes CASSLKQGYGYTF.

The table lists this clonotype with a few counts. The CDR3 here is CASSQTMTGVYGYTF. For the CDR3, the DNA is TGTGCCAGCAGTCAGACGATGACAGGTGTCTATGGCTACACCTTC. This chain joins TRBV6-6 and TRBJ1-2; possible D gene TRBD1, 6 bases. The ends were cut back, 5 bases at V and 4 bases at J, with 17 bases in the middle. This CDR3 region has 15 residues. Germline V gene sequence: CDR1 MNHNY, CDR2 SVGAGI (reference sequence).

The chain carries TRBV19 and TRBJ1-1; D is perhaps TRBD1 (5 bases). Germline V lookup: CDR1 LNHDA, CDR2 SQIVND (reference sequence). CDR3 length: 15 residues. Trimming left V 1 base short and J 5 bases short, with 14 bases between. CDR3 DNA sequence: TGTGCCAGTAGTATAGGGGACCGAGCATTGACTGAAGCTTTCTTT. Protein product: CASSIGDRALTEAFF.

The rearrangement joins TRBV2 to TRBJ1-1; D remains unclear. V dropped 7 bases and J dropped 0 bases, with 24 bases sitting between them. This CDR3 spans 18 amino acids. Germline-derived CDR1 and CDR2 are SNHLY and FYNNEI. CDR3 in amino acids: CASTIDEEGRSMNTEAFF. In DNA, the CDR3 is TGTGCCAGCACCATCGATGAGGAGGGCCGTTCAATGAACACTGAAGCTTTCTTT.

This clonotype was observed many times. The rearrangement joins TRBV29-1 to TRBJ2-2; 7 bases fit TRBD2. The CDR3 loop spans 13 amino acids. Germline lookup yields CDR1 SQVTM and CDR2 ANQGSEA. J gave up 6 bases and V 2 bases, and 3 bases lay outside the gene matches. CDR3 bases: TGCAGCGTTGAAATTGCGGGGGCCGGGGAGCTGTTTTTT. Translation gives CSVEIAGAGELFF.

This clonotype was detected only a few times. J is TRBJ2-7 and V is TRBV5-4; D possibly corresponds to TRBD2 (7 bases). CDR1 is SGHNT and CDR2 is YYREEE in the germline V gene (reference sequence). The length of the CDR3 is 13 residues. V was clipped by 4 bases and J by 6 bases, with 14 bases between them. CDR3 DNA: TGTGCCAGCAGCCCCAGGGGAGGGGGCGAGCAGTACTTC. This gives the protein CASSPRGGGEQYF.

This rearrangement joins TRBV27 to TRBJ1-5; tentatively, D is TRBD1 (6 bases). V gave up 7 bases and J gave up 2 bases, with 12 bases separating them. Germline CDR1 and CDR2: MNHEY and SMNVEV (reference sequence). There are 14 residues in the CDR3. For the CDR3, the DNA is TGTGCCAGCAAACAGGGTTTTGGCAATCAGCCCCAGCATTTT. It encodes CASKQGFGNQPQHF.

The J gene is TRBJ2-3, the V gene TRBV7-8; a possible D gene is TRBD2 (6 bases). Germline V gene sequence: CDR1 SGHVS, CDR2 FQNEAQ. Trimming stripped 7 bases from V and 2 bases from J, with 16 bases between. This CDR3 has 15 residues. The DNA of the CDR3 is TGTGCCAGCATCCCGGGGGTGGGGGACACAGATACGCAGTATTTT. Its protein product is CASIPGVGDTDTQYF.

This clonotype has ten or more counts. The chain has TRBV7-9 and TRBJ1-1; a weak D match, TRBD1 (5 bases). The CDR3 extends over 15 amino acids. CDR1 is SEHNR, CDR2 FQNEAQ, per germline (reference sequence). V lost 2 bases to trimming and J lost 5 bases, with 15 bases between them. The DNA for the CDR3 is TGTGCCAGCAGCTTATCGCGGGGGGAAGGGACTGAAGCTTTCTTT. Translated, it gives CASSLSRGEGTEAFF.

This clonotype has a count of ten or more. V and J are TRBV5-1 and TRBJ2-3; possible D gene TRBD1, 6 bases. Between the trimmed V and J ends, which lost 0 bases and 1 base, there was a span of 12 bases. Germline V gene sequence: CDR1 SGHRS, CDR2 YFSETQ. This CDR3 region has 16 residues. DNA for the CDR3: TGCGCCAGCAGCTTGGAACAGGGTTGGGGCACAGATACGCAGTATTTT. Translation: CASSLEQGWGTDTQYF.

This clonotype was observed many times. This rearrangement joins TRBV29-1 to TRBJ1-1; the D is unclear. Germline loops: CDR1 SQVTM, CDR2 ANQGSEA. Trimming removed 5 bases at V and 2 bases at J, with 12 bases between. The CDR3 runs 13 residues. The chain's CDR3 is CSVSDWENTEAFF. CDR3 coding DNA: TGCAGCGTTTCCGATTGGGAAAACACTGAAGCTTTCTTT.

The rearrangement joins TRBV4-1 to TRBJ1-5; D ambiguous. V lost 5 bases and J lost 2, with 16 bases in between. CDR3 length: 16 amino acids. Germline loops: CDR1 MGHRA, CDR2 YSYEKL. CDR3 amino acids: CASSATLRVGNQPQHF. The CDR3 bases are TGCGCCAGCAGCGCAACTCTAAGGGTCGGCAATCAGCCCCAGCATTTT.

This clonotype has ten or more counts. The chain joins TRBV29-1 to TRBJ1-2; D call uncertain. The germline CDR1 and CDR2 sequences are SQVTM and ANQGSEA. The CDR3 contains 8 residues. V was cut by 6 bases and J by 7 bases, with 3 bases left in between. The CDR3 protein is CSVPGYTF. The CDR3 DNA follows: TGCAGCGTCCCTGGCTACACCTTC.

This clonotype was detected ten times or more. The chain employs TRBV11-1 and TRBJ2-7, with a tentative D call TRBD2 (6 bases). CDR3 length: 16 residues. Germline CDR1 is SGHAT and CDR2 is FQDESV (reference sequence). Trimming left V 0 bases short and J 5 bases short, with 17 bases between. The CDR3 here is CASSLARSGDSNEQYF. CDR3 sequence (DNA): TGTGCCAGCAGCTTAGCGAGGTCGGGGGATAGCAACGAGCAGTACTTC.

This chain joins TRBV29-1 and TRBJ1-2; D perhaps matches TRBD1 (5 bases). CDR1 SQVTM and CDR2 ANQGSEA come from the germline V gene. The CDR3 totals 13 residues. V was clipped by 4 bases and J by 3 bases, with 12 bases between them. The CDR3 region is CSVVIRGDYGYTF. CDR3 bases: TGCAGCGTTGTCATCCGAGGGGACTATGGCTACACCTTC. Variable domain in full (rest from reference TRBV29-1 and TRBJ1-2): SAVISQKPSRDICQRGTSLTIQCQVDSQVTMMFWYRQQPGQSLTLIATANQGSEATYESGFVIDKFPISRPNLTFSTLTVSNMSPEDSSIYLCSVVIRGDYGYTFGSGTRLTVV.

This clonotype was found many times. The chain joins TRBV6-6 to TRBJ2-2, with TRBD2 matching 14 bases. Germline V lookup: CDR1 MNHNY, CDR2 SVGAGI (reference sequence). The junction had 3 bases not matched to a gene; V was cut back by 6 bases and J by 3 bases. The CDR3 is made up of 16 amino acids. The CDR3 nucleotides are TGTGCCAGCAGCCAGGGACTAGCGGGAGACACCGGGGAGCTGTTTTTT. Encoded protein: CASSQGLAGDTGELFF.

This chain links TRBV21-1 with TRBJ2-4; TRBD1 is taken as the D call from the table, unchecked against the DNA. TRBV21-1 is designated a pseudogene. CDR3 length: 16 residues. In nucleotides, the CDR3 is TGTGCCAGCAGCAAAGGGACAGAGCTAGCCAAAAACATTCAGTACTTC. As protein: CASSKGTELAKNIQYF.

This clonotype was detected only a few times. The genes are TRBV7-9 and TRBJ2-3; possible D gene TRBD2, 6 bases. Germline V gene data show CDR1 as SEHNR and CDR2 as FQNEAQ (reference sequence). Trimming removed 1 base at V and 2 bases at J, with 13 bases between. The CDR3 is made up of 16 amino acids. CDR3: CASSLGPGEHTDTQYF. CDR3 sequence (DNA): TGTGCCAGCAGCTTAGGCCCGGGAGAGCACACAGATACGCAGTATTTT.

At least ten counts were recorded for this clonotype. The chain carries TRBV27 and TRBJ2-5; D not certain. In germline, CDR1 is MNHEY, CDR2 SMNVEV (reference sequence). The germline V and J ends were trimmed by 6 bases and 2 bases, with 10 bases remaining between them. This CDR3 comprises 13 residues. This CDR3 reads CASRPEMQETQYF. CDR3 in DNA: TGTGCCAGCAGACCCGAGATGCAAGAGACCCAGTACTTC.

This clonotype was observed a handful of times. The chain couples TRBV7-9 to TRBJ1-1; TRBD1 agrees at 7 bases. Trimming at V came to 5 bases and at J to 5 bases, leaving 29 bases not matched to a gene. Germline loops: CDR1 SEHNR, CDR2 FQNEAQ (reference sequence). The CDR3 extends over 21 amino acids. CDR3 DNA sequence: TGTGCCAGCAGCCAGGCGTTTGGGACAGCGATAGAGGGAGGGGGTGATACTGAAGCTTTCTTT. Protein sequence: CASSQAFGTAIEGGGDTEAFF.

This clonotype was recorded many times. This chain uses TRBV11-2 with TRBJ2-4; 8 bases match TRBD2. Looked up from germline, CDR1 is SGHAT and CDR2 is FQNNGV. The CDR3 contains 15 residues. V lost 1 base and J lost 8; bases outside the gene matches: 7. In DNA, the CDR3 is TGTGCCAGCAGCTTAGGCGGGGGGCTGGGGGACATTCAGTACTTC. Translation: CASSLGGGLGDIQYF.

V gene TRBV4-3 combines with J gene TRBJ1-2; no definite D call. V was clipped by 3 bases and J by 5 bases, with 10 bases between them. The CDR3 is made up of 13 amino acids. The V gene's germline CDR1 is LGHNA and CDR2 YSLEER. CDR3 in amino acids: CASSQLGGYGYTF. The CDR3 coding sequence is TGCGCCAGCAGCCAGCTTGGAGGTTATGGCTACACCTTC.

This clonotype has at least ten counts. This chain connects TRBV13 to TRBJ1-4; D may be TRBD1 (5 bases). CDR1 and CDR2 from the germline V gene are PRHDT and FYEKMQ (reference sequence). V lost 7 bases and J lost 7, with 16 bases in between. CDR3 length: 14 amino acids. DNA for the CDR3: TGTGCCAGCACCCTGGGGCAGGGAAGTGAAAAACTGTTTTTT. Translating gives CASTLGQGSEKLFF.

In DNA, the CDR3 is TGTGCCAGCAGCTTGCGGGACCCCCCCGGGACCGGGGAGCTGTTTTTT. It specifies CASSLRDPPGTGELFF. The chain has TRBV7-2 and TRBJ2-2; D possibly corresponds to TRBD2 (6 bases). CDR3 length: 16 amino acids. Germline V gives CDR1 SGHTA, CDR2 FQGNSA. V gave up 3 bases and J gave up 5 bases, with 16 bases separating them.